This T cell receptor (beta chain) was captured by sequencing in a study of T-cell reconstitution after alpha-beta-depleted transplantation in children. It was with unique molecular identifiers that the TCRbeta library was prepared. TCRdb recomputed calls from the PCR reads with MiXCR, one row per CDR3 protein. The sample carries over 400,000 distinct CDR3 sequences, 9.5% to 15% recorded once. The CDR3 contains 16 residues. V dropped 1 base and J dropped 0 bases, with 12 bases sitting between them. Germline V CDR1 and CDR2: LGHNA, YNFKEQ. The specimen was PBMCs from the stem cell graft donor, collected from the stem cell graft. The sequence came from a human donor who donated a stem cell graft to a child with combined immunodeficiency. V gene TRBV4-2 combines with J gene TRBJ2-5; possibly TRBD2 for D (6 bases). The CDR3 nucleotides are TGTGCCAGCAGCCAAGGGTCCGGGGGTCACCAAGAGACCCAGTACTTC. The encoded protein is CASSQGSGGHQETQYF.